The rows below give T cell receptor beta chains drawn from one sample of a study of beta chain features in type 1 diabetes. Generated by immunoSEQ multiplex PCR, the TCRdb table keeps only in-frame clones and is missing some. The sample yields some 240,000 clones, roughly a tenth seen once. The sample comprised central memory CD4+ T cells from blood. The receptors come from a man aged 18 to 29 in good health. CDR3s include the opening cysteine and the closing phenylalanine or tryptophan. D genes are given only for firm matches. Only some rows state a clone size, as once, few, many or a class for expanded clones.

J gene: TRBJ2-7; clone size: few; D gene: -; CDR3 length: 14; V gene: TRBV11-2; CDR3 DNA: TGTGCCAGCAGCCCGGGACGTAATTCCTACGAGCAGTACTTC; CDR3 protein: CASSPGRNSYEQYF
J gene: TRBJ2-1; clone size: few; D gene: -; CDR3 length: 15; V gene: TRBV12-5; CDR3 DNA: TGTGCTAGTGGTTTGGGCCTTGGAGGGGGAGGTGAGCAGTTCTTC; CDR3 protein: CASGLGLGGGGEQFF
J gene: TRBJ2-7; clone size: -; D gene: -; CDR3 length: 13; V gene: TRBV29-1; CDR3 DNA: TGCAGCGTTTCCAGTGCGCTTGGCTACGAGCAGTACTTC; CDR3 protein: CSVSSALGYEQYF
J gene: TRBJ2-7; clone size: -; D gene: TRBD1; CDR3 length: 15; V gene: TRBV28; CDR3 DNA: TGTGCCAGCAGTTCGGGGACAGGTCGCAGGGACGAGCAGTACTTC; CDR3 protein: CASSSGTGRRDEQYF
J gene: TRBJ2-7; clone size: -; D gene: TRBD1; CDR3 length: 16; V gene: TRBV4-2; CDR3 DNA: TGTGCCAGCAGCTTTCTGAGGACAGGTCCGTCCTACGAGCAGTACTTC; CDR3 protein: CASSFLRTGPSYEQYF
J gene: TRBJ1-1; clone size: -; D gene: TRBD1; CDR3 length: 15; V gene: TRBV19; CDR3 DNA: TGTGCCAGTAGTTCGTCCGGGACAGTGAACACTGAAGCTTTCTTT; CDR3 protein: CASSSSGTVNTEAFF
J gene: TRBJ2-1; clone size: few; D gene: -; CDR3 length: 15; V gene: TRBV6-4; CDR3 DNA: TGTGCCAGCAGTTTGCTAGGGGGGGCGAACAATGAGCAGTTCTTC; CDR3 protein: CASSLLGGANNEQFF
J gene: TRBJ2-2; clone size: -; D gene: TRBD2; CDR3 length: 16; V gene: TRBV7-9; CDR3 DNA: TGTGCCAGCAGCTTGCGCCTCAGCGGGAGAGGTGGGGAGCTGTTTTTT; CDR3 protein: CASSLRLSGRGGELFF
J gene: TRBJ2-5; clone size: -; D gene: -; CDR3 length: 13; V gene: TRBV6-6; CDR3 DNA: TGTGCCAGCAGTCCAGGGATTGGGGAGACCCAGTACTTC; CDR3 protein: CASSPGIGETQYF
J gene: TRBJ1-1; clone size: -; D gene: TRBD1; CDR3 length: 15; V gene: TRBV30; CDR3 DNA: TGTGCCTGGAGTCCCCACAGGGGACCTAACACTGAAGCTTTCTTT; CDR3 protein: CAWSPHRGPNTEAFF
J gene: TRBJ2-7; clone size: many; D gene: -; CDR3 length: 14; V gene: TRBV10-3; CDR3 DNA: TGTGCCATCAGAAAGACCAGGGCCCCCTACGAGCAGTACTTC; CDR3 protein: CAIRKTRAPYEQYF
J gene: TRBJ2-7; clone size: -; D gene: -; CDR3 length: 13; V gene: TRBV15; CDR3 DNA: TGTGCCACCAGCAGGGACTCGGCCTACGAGCAGTACTTC; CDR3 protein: CATSRDSAYEQYF
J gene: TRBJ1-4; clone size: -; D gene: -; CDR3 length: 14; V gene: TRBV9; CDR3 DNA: TGTGCCAGCAGCGTAGGAGGGTATAATGAAAAACTGTTTTTT; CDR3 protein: CASSVGGYNEKLFF
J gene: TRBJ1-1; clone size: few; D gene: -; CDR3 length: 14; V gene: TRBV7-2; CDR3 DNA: TGTGCCAGCAGCTTAGAGTCAAGGAACACTGAAGCTTTCTTT; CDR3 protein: CASSLESRNTEAFF
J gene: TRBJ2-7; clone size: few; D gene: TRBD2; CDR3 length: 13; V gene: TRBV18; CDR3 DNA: TGTGCCAGCTCACCGGACTCGCGGGAGGGACAGTACTTC; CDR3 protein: CASSPDSREGQYF
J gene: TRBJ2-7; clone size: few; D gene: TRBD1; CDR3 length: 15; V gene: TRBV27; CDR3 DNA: TGTGCCAGCAGTTCCCGGACAGGGTGGACCTACGAGCAGTACTTC; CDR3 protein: CASSSRTGWTYEQYF
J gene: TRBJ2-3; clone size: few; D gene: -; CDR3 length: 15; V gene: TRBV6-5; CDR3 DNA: TGTGCCAGCAGTTACTCGATTTTTGGAACAGATACGCAGTATTTT; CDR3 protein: CASSYSIFGTDTQYF
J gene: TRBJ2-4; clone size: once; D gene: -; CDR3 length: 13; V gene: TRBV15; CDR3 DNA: TGTGCCACCAGCAGAGATAACAGTAACATTCAGTACTTC; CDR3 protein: CATSRDNSNIQYF
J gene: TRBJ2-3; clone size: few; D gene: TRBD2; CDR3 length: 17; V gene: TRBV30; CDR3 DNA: TGTGCCTGTGATGGGCTAGCGGGAGGCCGGAGCACAGATACGCAGTATTTT; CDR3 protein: CACDGLAGGRSTDTQYF
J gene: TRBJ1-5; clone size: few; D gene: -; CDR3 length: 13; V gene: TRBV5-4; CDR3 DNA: TGTGCCAGCAGCTTAGGTAGCAATCAGCCCCAGCATTTT; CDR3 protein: CASSLGSNQPQHF
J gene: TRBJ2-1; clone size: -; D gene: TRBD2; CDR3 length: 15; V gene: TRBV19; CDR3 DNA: TGTGCCAGTAGTATTATGAGCGGGAGGGCGTCTGAGCAGTTCTTC; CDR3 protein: CASSIMSGRASEQFF
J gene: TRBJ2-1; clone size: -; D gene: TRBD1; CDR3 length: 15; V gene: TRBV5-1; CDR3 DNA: TGCGCCAGCAGCTCGGGACAGGGAAGTTTTGTTGAGCAGTTCTTC; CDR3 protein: CASSSGQGSFVEQFF
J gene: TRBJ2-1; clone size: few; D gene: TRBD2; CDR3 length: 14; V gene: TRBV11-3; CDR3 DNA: TGTGCCAGCAGCTTGCGGGAGCTCTACAATGAGCAGTTCTTC; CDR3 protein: CASSLRELYNEQFF
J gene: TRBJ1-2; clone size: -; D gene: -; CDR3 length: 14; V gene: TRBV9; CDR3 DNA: TGTGCCAGCAGCTCCGACCTCTCAGGGTATGGCTACACCTTC; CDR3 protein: CASSSDLSGYGYTF
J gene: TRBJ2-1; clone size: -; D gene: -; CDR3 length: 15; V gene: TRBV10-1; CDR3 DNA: TGCGCCAGCAGTCCCAGGATCGGGAGTTACAATGAGCAGTTCTTC; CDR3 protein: CASSPRIGSYNEQFF
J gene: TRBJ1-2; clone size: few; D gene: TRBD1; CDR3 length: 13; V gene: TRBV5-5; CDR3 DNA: TGTGCCAGCAGCTTGGGCACAGGGGAGGGCTACACCTTC; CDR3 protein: CASSLGTGEGYTF
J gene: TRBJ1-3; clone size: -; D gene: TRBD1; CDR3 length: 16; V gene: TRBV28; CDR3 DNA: TGTGCCAGCAGTTTGCCAGGGACAGTAACCGGAAACACCATATATTTT; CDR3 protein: CASSLPGTVTGNTIYF
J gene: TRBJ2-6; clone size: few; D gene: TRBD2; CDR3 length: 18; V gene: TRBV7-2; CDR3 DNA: TGTGCCAGCAGCCCCCGAGTAGCGGGAGTTAATGGGGCCAACGTCCTGACTTTC; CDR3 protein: CASSPRVAGVNGANVLTF
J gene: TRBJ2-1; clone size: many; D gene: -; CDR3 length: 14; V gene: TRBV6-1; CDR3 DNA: TGTGCCAGCACGGATTGGAGCTCCTACAATGAGCAGTTCTTC; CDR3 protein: CASTDWSSYNEQFF
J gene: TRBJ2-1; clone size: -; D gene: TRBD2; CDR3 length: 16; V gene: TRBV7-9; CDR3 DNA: TGTGCCAGCAGCCCCGTGCTGGAGCGGGAGAGGAATGAGCAGTTCTTC; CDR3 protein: CASSPVLERERNEQFF
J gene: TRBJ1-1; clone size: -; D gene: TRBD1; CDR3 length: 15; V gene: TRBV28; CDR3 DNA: TGTGCCACCGGAGGGGGCGCGGGAATGAACACTGAAGCTTTCTTT; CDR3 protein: CATGGGAGMNTEAFF
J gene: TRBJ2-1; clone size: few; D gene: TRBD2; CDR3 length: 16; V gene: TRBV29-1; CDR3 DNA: TGCAGCGTTGGGGGGCTAGCGGGAAACGGGTACAATGAGCAGTTCTTC; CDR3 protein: CSVGGLAGNGYNEQFF
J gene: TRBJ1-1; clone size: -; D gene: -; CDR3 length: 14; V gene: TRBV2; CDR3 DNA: TGTGCCAGCAGTCGATCAGGGGAATGGACTGAAGCTTTCTTT; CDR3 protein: CASSRSGEWTEAFF
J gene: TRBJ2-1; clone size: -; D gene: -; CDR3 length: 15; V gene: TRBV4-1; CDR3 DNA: TGCGCCAGCAGCCAAGATGATGGGCCATACAATGAGCAGTTCTTC; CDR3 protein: CASSQDDGPYNEQFF
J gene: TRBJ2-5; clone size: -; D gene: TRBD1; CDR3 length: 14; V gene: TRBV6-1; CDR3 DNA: TGTGCCAGCAGTGGAGCAGGGGGTAGCGAGACCCAGTACTTC; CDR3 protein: CASSGAGGSETQYF